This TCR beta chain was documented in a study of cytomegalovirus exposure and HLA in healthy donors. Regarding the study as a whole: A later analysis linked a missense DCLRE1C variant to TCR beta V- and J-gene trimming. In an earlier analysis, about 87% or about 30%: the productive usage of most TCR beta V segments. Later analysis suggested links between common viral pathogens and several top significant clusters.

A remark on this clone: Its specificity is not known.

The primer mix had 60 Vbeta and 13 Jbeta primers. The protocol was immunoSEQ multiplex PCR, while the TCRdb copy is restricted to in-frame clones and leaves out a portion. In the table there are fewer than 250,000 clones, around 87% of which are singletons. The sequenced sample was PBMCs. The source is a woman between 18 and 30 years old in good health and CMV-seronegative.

The CDR3 loop is CASSDLTLNTGELFF. The DNA of the CDR3 is TGTGCCAGCAGTGATCTGACTCTGAACACCGGGGAGCTGTTTTTT. The gene calls are TRBV6-1 and TRBJ2-2; no clear D. The CDR3 runs 15 residues. Germline V lookup: CDR1 MNHNS, CDR2 SASEGT. V shed 3 bases and J shed 1 base, with 9 bases lying between them.